The clone carrying this TCR beta chain was detected only a few times. Its target is unknown. These data originate in a study of T cells after yellow fever vaccination. For the study at large: Some fractions had low cell numbers, and these were prepared with SMART-Seq v4 Ultra Low Input.

This CDR3 comprises 14 residues. Trimming took 6 bases from V and 3 from J; bases not matched to a gene: 7. General study findings and limits: From the bulk population, abundant clonotypes could contaminate and appear within FACS-sorted repertoires. Only a minor proportion of clonotypes was detected across both CD4 and CD8 compartments.

Making TCR cDNA involved 5'RACE template switching, which added UMIs and a universal primer site. TCRdb re-analysed the 5' RACE reads in MiXCR, keeping a single row per CDR3 protein. The sample consists of 50,000 to 75,000 distinct CDR3 sequences, approximately 7.7% of them appearing once. The origin of this receptor is a man aged 18 to 29 who received the YFV17D yellow fever vaccine. Sequencing was performed on CD8+ T cells sorted from PBMCs, taken on the day of the first yellow fever vaccination. The chain employs TRBV12-3 or TRBV12-4 and TRBJ1-1, with TRBD1 matching 7 bases. The CDR3 DNA is TGTGCCAGCAGACCCACAGGGGTGGACACTGAAGCTTTCTTT. Translating gives CASRPTGVDTEAFF.